A single sample is the source of the 21 T cell receptor beta chains below, sequenced in a study of low-dose radiotherapy and immunotherapy resistance in tumors (dated by TCRdb to the early 2020s). Interpreted using the paper, the time point label stands for: after trial treatment. Explained via the paper, the treatment or condition label denotes: LDRT plus nivolumab, ipilimumab, low-dose cyclophosphamide and aspirin (RACIN trial). Sequencing was carried out with an Illumina HiSeq 2500. To make first-strand cDNA, Superscript III was used along with a set of TRAV- and TRBV-specific primers so that both the TCRalpha and TCRbeta chains were covered. TCRs were amplified with Phusion for 15 to 20 PCR cycles using a constant-region primer together with the adapter attached to the V primers. TCRdb reanalyzed the raw reads on its own, using fastp at Q25 for trimming and MiXCR for clone calling, and kept in-frame beta chains. Merged by CDR3 protein, the rows form single entries marked with the most common genes and DNA. In this sample the table shows tens of thousands of distinct CDR3 sequences, 20% to 25% of which occur a single time. The ten most abundant clones make up 10% to 15% of the sample.

Source: PBMCs, taken after low-dose radiotherapy plus immunotherapy. The origin of the receptors is a female donor with ovarian cancer.

This clonotype was counted many times. V gene TRBV5-1 combines with J gene TRBJ2-5, with unresolved D. Germline V gives CDR1 SGHRS, CDR2 YFSETQ. The V end was cut by 1 base, the J end by 1 base, with 5 bases between. CDR3 length equals 13 residues. The CDR3 is CASSLRIQETQYF. The CDR3 coding sequence is TGCGCCAGCAGCTTGAGGATCCAAGAGACCCAGTACTTC.

This clonotype was observed once. The chain combines TRBV28 with TRBJ2-1; no definite D call. This CDR3 comprises 13 residues. CDR1 and CDR2 from the germline V gene are MDHEN and SYDVKM. V was cut by 6 bases and J by 7 bases, with 13 bases left in between. CDR3 DNA: TGTGCCAGCAGACTCGATTTTGAGAATGAGCAGTTCTTC. As protein: CASRLDFENEQFF.

For this clonotype: Possible read error: a much larger clone is one base away. The chain combines TRBV20-1 with TRBJ2-7; D could derive from TRBD1 or TRBD2 (5 bases each). Looked up from germline, CDR1 is DFQATT and CDR2 is SNEGSKA (reference sequence). The CDR3 sequence is 12 residues long. With 0 bases removed from V and 8 bases from J, the gap between germline ends came to 11 bases. The CDR3 sequence is CSARDPGTQQYF. The CDR3 DNA follows: TGCAGTGCTAGAGATCCTGGGACCCAGCAGTACTTC.

This clonotype has a count of ten or more. V is TRBV7-2 and J is TRBJ2-3; D unresolved. The CDR3 spans 17 residues. The germline CDR1 and CDR2 sequences are SGHTA and FQGNSA. V lost 1 base to trimming and J lost 2 bases, with 16 bases between them. CDR3 residues: CASSLGVRAADTDTQYF. The CDR3 DNA reads TGTGCCAGCAGCTTAGGCGTTCGGGCTGCAGACACAGATACGCAGTATTTT.

The V gene is TRBV20-1, the J gene TRBJ2-1; D is perhaps TRBD2 (6 bases). There are 15 residues in the CDR3. Germline CDR1 DFQATT, CDR2 SNEGSKA (reference sequence). The V end lost 3 bases, the J end lost 2 bases, and 14 bases lay between the germline ends. The CDR3, as DNA: TGCAGTGCTAGTGCTAGCGCGATAACCTACAATGAGCAGTTCTTC. Amino acid sequence: CSASASAITYNEQFF.

The sample holds many counts of this clonotype. This chain joins TRBV28 and TRBJ1-2, with TRBD1 as a possible D gene (6 bases). V was shortened by 7 bases and J by 8 bases, with 20 bases between the two germline ends. The CDR3 runs 14 residues. Germline CDR1 is MDHEN and CDR2 is SYDVKM. The CDR3 reads CASTSTGGGSGYTF. The CDR3 DNA reads TGTGCCAGCACATCCACGGGAGGGGGTAGCGGCTACACCTTC.

The V gene is TRBV5-1, the J gene TRBJ2-7; D may be TRBD1 or TRBD2 (7 bases each). The CDR3 consists of 15 residues. CDR1 and CDR2 (germline): SGHRS, YFSETQ. The V end was cut by 0 bases, the J end by 6 bases, with 16 bases between. CDR3 region: CASSLVRQGGSEQYF. DNA for the CDR3: TGCGCCAGCAGCTTGGTTCGCCAGGGGGGGTCCGAGCAGTACTTC.

This clonotype was counted at least ten times. V usage is TRBV27 and J usage is TRBJ1-5, with D unclear. Germline assignment: CDR1 MNHEY and CDR2 SMNVEV (reference sequence). With 10 bases removed from V and 6 bases from J, the gap between germline ends came to 13 bases. This CDR3 region has 12 residues. CDR3 region: CATERPGQPQHF. CDR3 DNA: TGTGCCACCGAGAGACCGGGTCAGCCCCAGCATTTT.

This clonotype was counted many times. The chain carries TRBV11-3 and TRBJ2-6; no firm D call. In germline, CDR1 is SGHNT, CDR2 YENEEA. The CDR3 totals 16 residues. V lost 2 bases, J lost 1 base, and 9 bases lay in between. CDR3 sequence reads: CASSLYVPSGANVLTF. CDR3 DNA: TGTGCCAGCAGCTTATACGTCCCTTCTGGGGCCAACGTCCTGACTTTC.

This clonotype was detected many times. The chain couples TRBV21-1 to TRBJ2-5; the table assigns TRBD1, which was not confirmed against the DNA. TRBV21-1 is termed a pseudogene. The CDR3 extends over 16 amino acids. The CDR3 sequence is CASRPNTGTSQETQYF. The DNA of the CDR3 is TGTGCCAGCAGGCCTAACACCGGGACATCTCAAGAGACCCAGTACTTC.

Only a few counts were recorded for this clonotype. The junction and the germline gene differ at one end; a read error may be behind it. V is TRBV29-1 and J is TRBJ2-2, with D possibly TRBD2 on 5 matching bases. The length of the CDR3 is 14 residues. The V gene's germline CDR1 is SQVTM and CDR2 ANQGSEA. The CDR3 nucleotides are TGCAGCGTTGAAGATGGTTCTAGCCGTGGGGAGCCGTTTTTT. Protein: CSVEDGSSRGEPFF.

This clonotype was detected many times. V is TRBV2 and J is TRBJ2-7, with a tentative D call TRBD1 (5 bases). The CDR3 extends over 13 amino acids. V lost 2 bases and J lost 6, with 11 bases in between. Germline lookup yields CDR1 SNHLY and CDR2 FYNNEI. The CDR3 protein is CASSEQGLGEQYF. CDR3 sequence (DNA): TGTGCCAGCAGTGAACAGGGTTTGGGCGAGCAGTACTTC.

The V and J genes are TRBV5-1 and TRBJ2-3; TRBD1 agrees at 7 bases. Unmatched junction bases numbered 4, after V lost 4 bases and J lost 5 bases. The CDR3 runs 13 residues. Germline loops: CDR1 SGHRS, CDR2 YFSETQ. The CDR3 region has the DNA TGCGCCAGCAGCCCAGACAGGGTAGATACGCAGTATTTT. The encoded protein is CASSPDRVDTQYF.

The V gene is TRBV3-1, the J gene TRBJ2-1; TRBD1 is a possible D gene (6 bases). The CDR3 is 15 residues long. Germline V gives CDR1 LGHDT, CDR2 YNNKEL (reference sequence). The germline V and J ends were trimmed by 3 bases and 7 bases, with 16 bases remaining between them. CDR3 DNA sequence: TGTGCCAGCAGCCAGGACCGGACAGCCACGAATGAGCAGTTCTTC. Translating it yields CASSQDRTATNEQFF.

This clonotype was detected many times. The chain links TRBV3-1 to TRBJ2-5; TRBD2 agrees at 8 bases. V lost 4 bases to trimming and J lost 5 bases; unmatched junction nucleotides: 6. Looked up from germline, CDR1 is LGHDT and CDR2 is YNNKEL (reference sequence). The CDR3 length is 14 residues. The CDR3 nucleotides are TGTGCCAGCAGCCCGAGCGGGAGTCAGGAGACCCAGTACTTC. Protein product: CASSPSGSQETQYF.

The sample holds many counts of this clonotype. The chain combines TRBV13 with TRBJ2-7, with D perhaps assigned TRBD1 or TRBD2 (5 bases each). Germline V gene data show CDR1 as PRHDT and CDR2 as FYEKMQ (reference sequence). The ends were cut back, 3 bases at V and 0 bases at J, with 9 bases in the middle. The CDR3 runs 14 residues. CDR3 DNA: TGTGCCAGCAGCTTGGGGACGAGCTCCTACGAGCAGTACTTC. Amino acid sequence: CASSLGTSSYEQYF.

The chain links TRBV5-1 to TRBJ2-1, with TRBD2 matching over 9 bases. This CDR3 has 16 amino acids. CDR1 and CDR2 from the germline V gene are SGHRS and YFSETQ. J was trimmed by 8 bases and V by 3 bases; bases with no gene match: 12. CDR3 bases: TGCGCCAGCAGCTCCAAGACTAGCGGAGGGGGGGATGAGCAGTTCTTC. This sequence encodes CASSSKTSGGGDEQFF.

At least ten counts were recorded for this clonotype. The chain joins TRBV3-1 to TRBJ1-1; D remains ambiguous. The CDR3 runs to 14 residues. V lost 4 bases and J 1 base, leaving 10 bases between the germline ends. Germline assignment: CDR1 LGHDT and CDR2 YNNKEL (reference sequence). CDR3 DNA sequence: TGTGCCAGCAGCCTCAATAGTAGGAACACTGAAGCTTTCTTT. It encodes CASSLNSRNTEAFF. Filled out from reference TRBV3-1 and TRBJ1-1, the complete variable domain reads DTAVSQTPKYLVTQMGNDKSIKCEQNLGHDTMYWYKQDSKKFLKIMFSYNNKELIINETVPNRFSPKSPDKAHLNLHINSLELGDSAVYFCASSLNSRNTEAFFGQGTRLTVV.

This clonotype was seen ten or more times. V usage is TRBV7-3 and J usage is TRBJ2-7; 7 bases are a match to TRBD1. V dropped 0 bases and J dropped 6; count of bases not matched to a gene: 8. Germline-derived CDR1 and CDR2 are SGHTA and FQGTGA. The CDR3 is made up of 15 amino acids. The DNA of the CDR3 is TGTGCCAGCAGCTTAACAGGGGGCTTGAATGCCGAGCAGTACTTC. It specifies CASSLTGGLNAEQYF.

This clonotype was seen repeatedly, ten times or more. This sequence joins TRBV4-3 and TRBJ2-2; TRBD2 matches 7 bases. Germline CDR1 reads LGHNA; CDR2 reads YSLEER. This CDR3 has 17 amino acids. V shed 2 bases, J shed 0 bases, and the junction held 6 bases outside the gene matches. CDR3 sequence reads: CASSQSLAGANTGELFF. The CDR3 nucleotides are TGCGCCAGCAGCCAAAGCTTGGCGGGGGCGAACACCGGGGAGCTGTTTTTT.

The chain recombines TRBV6-5 with TRBJ2-7, with a tentative D call TRBD1 (5 bases). The CDR3 consists of 16 residues. Germline lookup yields CDR1 MNHEY and CDR2 SVGAGI. Trimming took 6 bases from V and 0 from J, leaving 18 bases between them. CDR3 nucleotide sequence: TGTGCCAGCAGCCCGGACATCCCCGTAGGCTCCTACGAGCAGTACTTC. Amino acids: CASSPDIPVGSYEQYF.